Listed below are T cell receptor beta chains from one sample, sequenced in a study of cytomegalovirus exposure and HLA in healthy donors. Measured with immunoSEQ multiplex PCR; TCRdb has only the in-frame clones, and not every one. The repertoire holds around 150,000 clones, with 70% to 80% as singletons. The source material was PBMCs. These receptor sequences come from a woman in her thirties or forties in good health and CMV-seronegative. Both conserved end residues are trimmed from each CDR3. Fields, in order: J gene, V gene, clone size, CDR3 protein. The listing skips clone size in some rows; elsewhere it reads once, few, many or a size class.

TRBJ2-6 TRBV27 . ASTPDRAGANVLT
TRBJ2-4 TRBV19 . ASSIENIQY
TRBJ1-5 TRBV28 . ASTPGQGIDGHQPQH
TRBJ2-5 TRBV30 . AWRAAGARETQY
TRBJ2-2 TRBV5-1 . ASSLGDREDTGELF
TRBJ2-1 TRBV2 . ASSDMGTNSYNEQF
TRBJ2-3 TRBV9 few ASSVRIAPDTQY
TRBJ2-3 TRBV9 . ASSDRGRSDTQY
TRBJ2-7 TRBV27 . ASKHGLAGDEQY
TRBJ2-2 TRBV29-1 once SVLAFGGELF
TRBJ2-6 TRBV9 once ASSDSEARGANVLT
TRBJ2-5 TRBV29-1 . SVEKMSGTGLRETQY
TRBJ2-5 TRBV9 . ASSVGTGAPQETQY
TRBJ2-1 TRBV7-6 . ASSLNRWRDGKRAGSYNEQF
TRBJ2-1 TRBV11-2 . ASSWTGGSGNEQF
TRBJ1-1 TRBV5-6 . ASSLDRGRGAF
TRBJ2-1 TRBV5-1 once ASSLRASGSYYNEQF
TRBJ2-5 TRBV5-4 few ASSFNGQGETQY
TRBJ1-1 TRBV7-9 . ASAQNTEAF
TRBJ2-7 TRBV9 . ASSVTSGDSYEQY
TRBJ2-7 TRBV6-5 . ASRPWTNSYEQY
TRBJ1-1 TRBV7-3 . ASSQTRGNTEAF
TRBJ2-1 TRBV7-3 . ASSTGQGHYNEQF
TRBJ1-1 TRBV5-1 . ASRRTVADDTEAF
TRBJ1-5 TRBV27 . ASSPQMSNQPQH
TRBJ2-5 TRBV6-1 few ASSEFSGRGETQY
TRBJ1-1 TRBV7-2 once ASSIGTVNTEAF
TRBJ1-2 TRBV19 . ASTKERQAHGYT
TRBJ2-1 TRBV30 . ATGGGHEQF